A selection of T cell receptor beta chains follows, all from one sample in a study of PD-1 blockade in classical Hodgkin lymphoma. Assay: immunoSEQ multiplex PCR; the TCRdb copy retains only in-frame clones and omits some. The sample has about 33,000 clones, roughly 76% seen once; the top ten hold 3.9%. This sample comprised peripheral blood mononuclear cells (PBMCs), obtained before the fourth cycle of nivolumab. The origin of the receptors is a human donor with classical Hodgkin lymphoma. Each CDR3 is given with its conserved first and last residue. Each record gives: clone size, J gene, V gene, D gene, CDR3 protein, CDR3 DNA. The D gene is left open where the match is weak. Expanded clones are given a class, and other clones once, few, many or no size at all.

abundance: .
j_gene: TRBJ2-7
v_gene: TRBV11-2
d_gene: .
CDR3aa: CASSAGGEQYF
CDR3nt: TGTGCCAGCAGCGCTGGGGGAGAGCAGTACTTC

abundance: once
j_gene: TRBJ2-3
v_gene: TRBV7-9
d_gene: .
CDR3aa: CASSLAQATDTQYF
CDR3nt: TGTGCCAGCAGCTTGGCACAGGCGACAGATACGCAGTATTTT

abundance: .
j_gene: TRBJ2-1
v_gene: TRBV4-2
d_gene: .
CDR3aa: CASSQFKGGGSYNEQFF
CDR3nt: TGTGCCAGCAGCCAATTTAAGGGGGGAGGGTCCTACAATGAGCAGTTCTTC

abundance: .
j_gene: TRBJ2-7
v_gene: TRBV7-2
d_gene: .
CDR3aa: CASSWGVSSYEQYF
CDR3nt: TGTGCCAGCAGCTGGGGCGTTAGCTCCTACGAGCAGTACTTC

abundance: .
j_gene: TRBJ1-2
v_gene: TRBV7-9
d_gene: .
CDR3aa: CASSPTGTLPNYGYTF
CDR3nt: TGTGCCAGCAGCCCGACCGGGACACTTCCTAACTATGGCTACACCTTC

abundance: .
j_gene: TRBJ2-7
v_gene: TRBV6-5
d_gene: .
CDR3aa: CASSYEYLYEQYF
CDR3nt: TGTGCCAGCAGTTACGAATACCTCTACGAGCAGTACTTC

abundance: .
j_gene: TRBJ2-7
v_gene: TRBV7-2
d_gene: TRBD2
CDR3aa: CASSFRSGLSSREQYF
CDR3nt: TGTGCCAGCAGCTTTCGTTCGGGACTAAGCTCTCGAGAGCAGTACTTC

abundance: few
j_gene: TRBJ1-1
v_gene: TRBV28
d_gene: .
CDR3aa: CASCRVTEAFF
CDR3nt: TGTGCCAGCTGCAGGGTCACTGAAGCTTTCTTT

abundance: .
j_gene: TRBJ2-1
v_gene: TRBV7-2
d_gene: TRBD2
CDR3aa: CASSPTLAGGFNEQFF
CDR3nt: TGTGCCAGCAGCCCAACACTAGCGGGGGGGTTCAATGAGCAGTTCTTC

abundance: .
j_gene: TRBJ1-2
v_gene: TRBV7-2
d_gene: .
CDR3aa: CASSLARGNYGYTF
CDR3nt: TGTGCCAGCAGCTTAGCGCGGGGGAACTATGGCTACACCTTC

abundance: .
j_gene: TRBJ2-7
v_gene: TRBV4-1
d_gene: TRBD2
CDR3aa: CASSQVLTAAGTYEQYF
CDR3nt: TGCGCCAGCAGCCAAGTATTGACTGCAGCGGGAACCTACGAGCAGTACTTC

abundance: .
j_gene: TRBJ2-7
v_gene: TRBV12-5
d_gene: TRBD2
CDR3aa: CASGLVGGEGVPYEQYF
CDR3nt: TGTGCTAGTGGTTTGGTAGGAGGGGAGGGAGTCCCCTACGAGCAGTACTTC

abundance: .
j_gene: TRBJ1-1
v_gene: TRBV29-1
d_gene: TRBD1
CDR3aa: CSLRGQGTEAFF
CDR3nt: TGCAGCCTGAGGGGACAGGGCACTGAAGCTTTCTTT

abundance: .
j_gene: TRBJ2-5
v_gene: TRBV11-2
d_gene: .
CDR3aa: CASSLGAPQYF
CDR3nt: TGTGCCAGCAGCTTAGGGGCACCCCAGTACTTC

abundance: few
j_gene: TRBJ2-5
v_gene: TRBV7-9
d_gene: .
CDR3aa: CASSLVVGVETQYF
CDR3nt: TGTGCCAGCAGCTTAGTAGTAGGGGTAGAGACCCAGTACTTC

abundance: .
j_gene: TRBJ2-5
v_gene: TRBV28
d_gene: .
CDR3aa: CASSPISVRRQGETQYF
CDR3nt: TGTGCCAGCAGTCCCATATCGGTCCGTCGGCAGGGAGAGACCCAGTACTTC

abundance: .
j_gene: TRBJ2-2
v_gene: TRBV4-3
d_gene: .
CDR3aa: CASSQVPPLILEGTGELFF
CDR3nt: TGCGCCAGCAGCCAAGTCCCGCCCCTCATTCTTGAGGGCACCGGGGAGCTGTTTTTT

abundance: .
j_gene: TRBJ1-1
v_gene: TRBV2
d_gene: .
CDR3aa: CASSTGRHTEAFF
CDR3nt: TGTGCCAGCAGCACAGGGAGGCACACTGAAGCTTTCTTT

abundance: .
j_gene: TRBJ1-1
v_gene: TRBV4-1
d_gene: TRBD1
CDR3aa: CASSQGHRTGGRDTEAFF
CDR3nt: TGCGCCAGCAGCCAAGGCCATCGGACAGGGGGCCGGGACACTGAAGCTTTCTTT

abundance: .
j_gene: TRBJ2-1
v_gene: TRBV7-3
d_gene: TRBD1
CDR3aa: CASTPGGGGEQFF
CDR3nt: TGTGCCAGCACCCCAGGGGGCGGCGGCGAGCAGTTCTTC

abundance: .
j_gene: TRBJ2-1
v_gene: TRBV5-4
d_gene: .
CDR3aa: CASSLDMNEQFF
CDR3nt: TGTGCCAGCAGCTTGGACATGAATGAGCAGTTCTTC

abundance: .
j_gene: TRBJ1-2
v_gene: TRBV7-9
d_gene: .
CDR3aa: CASSLTLAPGRWEDGYTF
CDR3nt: TGTGCCAGCAGCCTGACCTTGGCTCCGGGACGTTGGGAAGATGGCTACACCTTC

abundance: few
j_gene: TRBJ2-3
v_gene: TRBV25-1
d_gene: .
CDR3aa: CASSEGAGTDTQYF
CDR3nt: TGTGCCAGCAGTGAGGGGGCCGGCACAGATACGCAGTATTTT

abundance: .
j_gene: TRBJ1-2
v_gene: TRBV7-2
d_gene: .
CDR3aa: CASSLTVLANYGYTF
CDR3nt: TGTGCCAGCAGCTTAACGGTACTAGCTAACTATGGCTACACCTTC

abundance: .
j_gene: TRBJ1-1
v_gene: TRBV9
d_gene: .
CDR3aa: CASSGAGRNTEAFF
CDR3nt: TGTGCCAGCAGCGGGGCAGGTCGGAACACTGAAGCTTTCTTT

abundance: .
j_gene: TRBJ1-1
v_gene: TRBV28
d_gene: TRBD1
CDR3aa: CASSHEQTGRPEAFF
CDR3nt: TGTGCCAGCAGCCACGAACAGACAGGGAGGCCCGAAGCTTTCTTT

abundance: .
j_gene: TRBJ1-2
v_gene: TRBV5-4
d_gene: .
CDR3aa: CASSLAGTDGYTF
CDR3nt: TGTGCCAGCAGCTTGGCCGGGACGGATGGCTACACCTTC

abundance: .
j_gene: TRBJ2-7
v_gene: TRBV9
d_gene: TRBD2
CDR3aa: CASSVSGGEAGTDEQYF
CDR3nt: TGTGCCAGCAGCGTAAGCGGGGGAGAGGCAGGGACGGACGAGCAGTACTTC

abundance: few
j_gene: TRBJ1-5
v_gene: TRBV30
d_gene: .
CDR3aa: CAWSVGRGNQPQHF
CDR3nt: TGTGCCTGGAGTGTAGGGCGAGGGAATCAGCCCCAGCATTTT

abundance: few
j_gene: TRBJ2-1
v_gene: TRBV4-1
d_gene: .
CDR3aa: CASSQGALLNRLTRGDNEQFF
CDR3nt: TGCGCCAGCAGCCAAGGTGCCCTATTAAACAGGCTAACGAGGGGGGACAATGAGCAGTTCTTC

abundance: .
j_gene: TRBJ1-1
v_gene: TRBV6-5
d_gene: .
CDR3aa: CASSYSRGGTEAFF
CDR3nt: TGTGCCAGCAGTTACTCGAGAGGGGGCACTGAAGCTTTCTTT

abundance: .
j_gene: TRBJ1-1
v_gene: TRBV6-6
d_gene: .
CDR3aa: CASSYEGTKAFF
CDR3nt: TGTGCCAGCAGTTACGAGGGGACGAAAGCTTTCTTT

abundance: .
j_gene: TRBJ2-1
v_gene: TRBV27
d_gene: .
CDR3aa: CASSPSRGTDNEQFF
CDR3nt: TGTGCCAGCAGTCCCTCGCGAGGGACTGACAATGAGCAGTTCTTC

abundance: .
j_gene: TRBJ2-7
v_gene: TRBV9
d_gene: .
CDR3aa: CASSPTPGGNSREQYF
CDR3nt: TGTGCCAGCAGCCCCACCCCGGGGGGCAACTCGCGGGAGCAGTACTTC

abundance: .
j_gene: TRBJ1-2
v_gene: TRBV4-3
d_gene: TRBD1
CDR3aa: CASSETGTGYGYTF
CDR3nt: TGCGCCAGCAGCGAAACCGGGACAGGCTATGGCTACACCTTC

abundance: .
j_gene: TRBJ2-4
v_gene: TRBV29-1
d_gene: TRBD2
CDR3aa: CSVDGTSGQNIQYF
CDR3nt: TGCAGCGTTGATGGGACTAGCGGGCAAAACATTCAGTACTTC

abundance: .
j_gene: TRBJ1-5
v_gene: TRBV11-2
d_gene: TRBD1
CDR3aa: CASSPGTVSNQPQHF
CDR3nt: TGTGCCAGCAGCCCTGGGACAGTTAGCAATCAGCCCCAGCATTTT

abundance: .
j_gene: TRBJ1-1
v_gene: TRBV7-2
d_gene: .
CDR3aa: CASSLATEAFF
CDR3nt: TGTGCCAGCAGCTTAGCCACTGAAGCTTTCTTT

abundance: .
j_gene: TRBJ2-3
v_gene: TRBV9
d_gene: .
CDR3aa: CASSVASITDTQYF
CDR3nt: TGTGCCAGCAGCGTAGCCAGTATCACAGATACGCAGTATTTT

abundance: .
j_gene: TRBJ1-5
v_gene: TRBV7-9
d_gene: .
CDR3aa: CASSLQGSASNQPQHF
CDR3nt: TGTGCCAGCAGCTTACAGGGGTCAGCTAGCAATCAGCCCCAGCATTTT

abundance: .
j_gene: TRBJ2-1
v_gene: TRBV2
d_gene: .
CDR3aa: CASHPGLSSYNEQFF
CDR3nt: TGTGCCAGTCACCCGGGACTGAGCTCCTACAATGAGCAGTTCTTC

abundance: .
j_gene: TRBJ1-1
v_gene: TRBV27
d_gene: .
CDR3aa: CASIGDGNTEAFF
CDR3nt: TGTGCCAGCATCGGGGATGGGAACACTGAAGCTTTCTTT

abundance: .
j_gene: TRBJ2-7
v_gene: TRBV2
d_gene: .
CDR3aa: CASRGGFAYEQYF
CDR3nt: TGTGCCAGCAGGGGTGGCTTCGCCTACGAGCAGTACTTC

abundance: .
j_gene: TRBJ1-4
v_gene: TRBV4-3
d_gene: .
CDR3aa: CASSQDPATRTNEKLFF
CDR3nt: TGCGCCAGCAGCCAAGATCCAGCTACCCGAACTAATGAAAAACTGTTTTTT

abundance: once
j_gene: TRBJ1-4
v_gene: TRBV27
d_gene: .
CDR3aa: CASSRLSATNEKLFF
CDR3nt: TGTGCCAGCAGTAGGTTGTCCGCAACTAATGAAAAACTGTTTTTT

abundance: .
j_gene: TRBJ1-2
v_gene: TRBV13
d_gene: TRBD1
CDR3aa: CASSTRTGRYGYTF
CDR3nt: TGTGCCAGCAGTACCCGGACAGGAAGATATGGCTACACCTTC

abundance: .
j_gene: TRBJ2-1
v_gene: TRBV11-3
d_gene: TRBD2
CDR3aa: CASSLGLAGEGEQFF
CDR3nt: TGTGCCAGCAGCTTAGGCCTAGCGGGAGAGGGTGAGCAGTTCTTC

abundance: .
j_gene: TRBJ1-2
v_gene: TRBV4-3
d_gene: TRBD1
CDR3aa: CASSQDRGGYGYTF
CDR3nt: TGCGCCAGCAGCCAGGACAGGGGTGGCTATGGCTACACCTTC

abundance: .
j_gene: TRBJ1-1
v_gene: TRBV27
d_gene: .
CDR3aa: CASSPNLRDLNTEAFF
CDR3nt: TGTGCCAGCAGTCCCAACCTGAGGGACCTAAACACTGAAGCTTTCTTT

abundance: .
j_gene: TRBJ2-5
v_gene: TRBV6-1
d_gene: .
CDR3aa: CASSLKTSPVETQYF
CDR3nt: TGTGCCAGCAGCTTAAAAACCTCCCCCGTAGAGACCCAGTACTTC

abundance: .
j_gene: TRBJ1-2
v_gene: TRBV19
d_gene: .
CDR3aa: CASSISGGGYTF
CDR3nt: TGTGCCAGTAGTATCTCCGGGGGGGGCTACACCTTC

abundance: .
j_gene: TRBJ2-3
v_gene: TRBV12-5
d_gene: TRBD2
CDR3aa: CASGSSGGTDTQYF
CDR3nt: TGTGCTAGTGGCTCTAGCGGGGGTACAGATACGCAGTATTTT

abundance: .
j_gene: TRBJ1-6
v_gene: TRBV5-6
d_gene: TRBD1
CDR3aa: CASSLGDRDSPLHF
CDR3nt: TGTGCCAGCAGCTTAGGGGACAGGGATTCACCCCTCCACTTT

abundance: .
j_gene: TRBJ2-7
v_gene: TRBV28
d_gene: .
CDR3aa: CASSLGAGSHEQYF
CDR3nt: TGTGCCAGCAGTTTGGGGGCGGGAAGCCACGAGCAGTACTTC

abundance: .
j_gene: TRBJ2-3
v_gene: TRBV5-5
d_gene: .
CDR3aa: CASSFFRASSTDTQYF
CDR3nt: TGTGCCAGCAGCTTTTTTAGGGCGTCTAGCACAGATACGCAGTATTTT